This T cell receptor (beta chain) was recorded in a study of blood T cell repertoires in COVID-19. Study details: The study drew acute and convalescent COVID-19 samples from the United States, Italy and Spain. Sample material is recorded as cDNA or gDNA derived from T cells, B-cell-depleted T cells, or PBMCs.

Trimming pared 0 bases from V and 0 bases from J, leaving 7 bases between. Germline loops: CDR1 SGDLS, CDR2 YYNGEE. This CDR3 has 15 residues. In the original workflow: Estimation of nucleated cell counts relied on the amplification of reference gene primers. Generated by immunoSEQ multiplex PCR, the TCRdb table keeps only in-frame clones and is missing some. The V and J calls and clone size come from that table; D and trimming were worked out from the DNA. The sample records around 130,000 clones, more than 70% being singletons. The TCR sequence derives from a human donor in a cohort sampled during active COVID-19. The specimen sequenced was peripheral blood. The gene calls are TRBV9 and TRBJ1-5, with unresolved D. In DNA, the CDR3 is TGTGCCAGCAGCGTAGAAGGAGATAGCAATCAGCCCCAGCATTTT. Translating it yields CASSVEGDSNQPQHF.